This note documents a single T cell receptor beta chain sequence. Some clones are missing from TCRdb's copy, which holds only in-frame ones; the method was immunoSEQ multiplex PCR. The sample contains more than 55,000 clones, approximately 91% of which appear only once. This specimen comes from a study of T cell changes during pregnancy in multiple sclerosis. With V trimmed by 2 bases and J by 6 bases, 7 bases remained unmatched. This CDR3 comprises 16 residues. Germline V CDR1 and CDR2: MGHRA, YSYEKL. The chain combines TRBV4-1 with TRBJ1-4, with TRBD1 matching 9 bases. The sequence derives from a female donor with multiple sclerosis, enrolled in a pregnancy study. The input for sequencing was peripheral blood, taken in the second trimester of pregnancy. This CDR3 reads CASSQPDRGGDEKLFF. DNA of the CDR3: TGCGCCAGCAGCCAACCGGACAGGGGAGGTGATGAAAAACTGTTTTTT.